These 23 T cell receptor beta chains originate from one sample sequenced in a study of human T cells and chemical hapten exposure. As for time point: pre-sensitization, week 0. Treatment given: therapeutic diphenylcyclopropenone sensitization with weekly scalp DPC. TCRdb independently ran MiXCR on the RACE reads; one entry per CDR3 protein. The sample yields more than 55,000 distinct CDR3 sequences, around 11% seen once. The starting material was whole blood, obtained in connection with sensitization to the hapten diphenylcyclopropenone (DPC). These TCRs come from a woman in her thirties or forties with alopecia areata. Some clones in this sample may be carry-over from other donors' samples.

This clonotype was counted only a few times. This chain connects TRBV20-1 to TRBJ2-7, with D perhaps assigned TRBD1 or TRBD2 (5 bases each). V shed 4 bases and J shed 6 bases, with 22 bases lying between them. This CDR3 is 15 amino acids long. Germline-derived CDR1 and CDR2 are DFQATT and SNEGSKA (reference sequence). The CDR3 loop is CSAKRQGGSGGEQYF. The CDR3, as DNA: TGCAGTGCTAAGAGGCAGGGCGGATCTGGAGGCGAGCAGTACTTC.

This chain connects TRBV29-1 to TRBJ2-1; 7 bases are shared with TRBD2. CDR1 SQVTM and CDR2 ANQGSEA come from the germline V gene. The J segment lost 10 bases and the V segment lost 1 base, leaving 4 bases of the junction unmatched. CDR3 length equals 12 residues. The CDR3 region has the DNA TGCAGCGTTGAAGCACCGGGACTAGAGCAGTTCTTC. It encodes CSVEAPGLEQFF.

The J gene is TRBJ2-2, the V gene TRBV28, with TRBD1 as a possible D gene (6 bases). The V gene lost 8 bases and the J gene lost 2 bases, with 15 bases spanning the gap. The germline CDR1 and CDR2 sequences are MDHEN and SYDVKM. This CDR3 has 15 amino acids. The CDR3 sequence is CASLYRQVNTGELFF. The CDR3 DNA follows: TGTGCCAGCTTGTATAGACAGGTCAACACCGGGGAGCTGTTTTTT.

This clonotype was observed a few times. The chain recombines TRBV7-2 with TRBJ1-1; a possible D gene is TRBD1 (5 bases). Germline V gene data show CDR1 as SGHTA and CDR2 as FQGNSA. Deletions cut 5 bases from V and 3 bases from J, with 13 bases between. The CDR3 length is 14 residues. CDR3 sequence (DNA): TGTGCCAGCAGCCCCACGGGGGGGGACACTGAAGCTTTCTTT. It translates to CASSPTGGDTEAFF.

The V and J genes are TRBV28 and TRBJ2-6; tentatively, D is TRBD2 (5 bases). Trimming removed 11 bases at V and 4 bases at J, with 24 bases between. The germline gives CDR1 MDHEN, CDR2 SYDVKM. This CDR3 has 17 amino acids. Here the CDR3 reads CAARLGVSMGGANVLTF. In DNA form, the CDR3 reads TGTGCCGCCCGACTGGGAGTCTCCATGGGGGGGGCCAACGTCCTGACTTTC.

This clonotype was counted ten times or more. This chain connects TRBV28 to TRBJ1-1; D gene ambiguous. The length of the CDR3 is 15 residues. CDR1 and CDR2 (germline): MDHEN, SYDVKM. V lost 5 bases, J lost 4 bases, and 17 bases lay in between. The CDR3 region is CASSTSPGLGTEAFF. CDR3 sequence (DNA): TGTGCCAGCAGTACCTCCCCGGGGTTGGGCACTGAAGCTTTCTTT.

This clonotype appeared a few times. The rearrangement joins TRBV29-1 to TRBJ1-2, with D perhaps matching TRBD1 (6 bases). The CDR3 is made up of 14 amino acids. Trimming took off 8 bases at V and 2 bases at J, with 18 bases between the two ends. Germline CDR1 is SQVTM and CDR2 is ANQGSEA. The CDR3 sequence is CSSDGGGANYGYTF. The CDR3 nucleotides are TGCAGCTCGGACGGGGGGGGCGCCAACTATGGCTACACCTTC.

This clonotype was counted a few times. V is TRBV7-2 and J is TRBJ2-7; D perhaps matches TRBD1 (7 bases). The CDR3 is 15 residues long. Trimming pared 1 base from V and 7 bases from J, leaving 17 bases between. Germline V gene data show CDR1 as SGHTA and CDR2 as FQGNSA. CDR3 bases: TGTGCCAGCAGCTTAGATTGGCAGGGGGGCGGAGAGCAGTACTTC. Its protein is CASSLDWQGGGEQYF.

This clonotype was seen repeatedly, ten times or more. The CDR3 DNA sequence: TGTGCCAGCAGCTTAGTAGCGGGCGCGAACACCGGGGAGCTGTTTTTT. Protein product: CASSLVAGANTGELFF. V gene TRBV11-2 combines with J gene TRBJ2-2; 7 nucleotides align to TRBD2. The ends lost 1 base at V and 0 bases at J; junction bases unmatched: 2. Germline loops: CDR1 SGHAT, CDR2 FQNNGV. This CDR3 comprises 16 residues. Complete variable domain (other parts from reference TRBV11-2 and TRBJ2-2): EAGVAQSPRYKIIEKRQSVAFWCNPISGHATLYWYQQILGQGPKLLIQFQNNGVVDDSQLPKDRFSAERLKGVDSTLKIQPAKLEDSAVYLCASSLVAGANTGELFFGEGSRLTVL.

J is TRBJ2-3 and V is TRBV28, with TRBD2 as a possible D gene (6 bases). Germline assignment: CDR1 MDHEN and CDR2 SYDVKM. This CDR3 has 15 residues. V was shortened by 2 bases and J by 1 base, with 10 bases between the two germline ends. The CDR3 protein is CASSLGGIGTDTQYF. CDR3 coding DNA: TGTGCCAGCAGTTTAGGCGGGATCGGCACAGATACGCAGTATTTT. Together with reference TRBV28 and TRBJ2-3, the CDR3 gives the full variable domain: DVKVTQSSRYLVKRTGEKVFLECVQDMDHENMFWYRQDPGLGLRLIYFSYDVKMKEKGDIPEGYSVSREKKERFSLILESASTNQTSMYLCASSLGGIGTDTQYFGPGTRLTVL.

This clonotype was seen repeatedly, ten times or more. The chain combines TRBV7-2 with TRBJ2-5; a possible D gene is TRBD2 (6 bases). The CDR3 has 14 amino acids. V dropped 6 bases and J dropped 2 bases, with 13 bases sitting between them. In germline, CDR1 is SGHTA, CDR2 FQGNSA. The CDR3 coding sequence is TGTGCCAGCAGTCCCGGGCGGGGACAAGAGACCCAGTACTTC. Residues: CASSPGRGQETQYF.

This clonotype was recorded many times. V and J are TRBV10-3 and TRBJ2-1; D call uncertain. The CDR3 is 12 amino acids. Trimming cost V 0 bases and J 7 bases, with 4 bases left between them. Germline CDR1 is ENHRY and CDR2 is SYGVKD. CDR3: CAISESANEQFF. CDR3 DNA: TGTGCCATCAGTGAGTCGGCTAATGAGCAGTTCTTC.

V is TRBV4-1 and J is TRBJ2-5, with 8 bases lining up with TRBD1. Germline V gives CDR1 MGHRA, CDR2 YSYEKL. The V and J ends lost 0 bases and 4 bases, in that order; junction bases with no gene match: 4. CDR3 length: 15 amino acids. CDR3 DNA: TGCGCCAGCAGCCAAGATCAGGGGGCGAGAGAGACCCAGTACTTC. This translates into CASSQDQGARETQYF.

The J gene is TRBJ2-5, the V gene TRBV11-2, with TRBD2 identical over 9 bases. CDR3 length equals 18 residues. The germline CDR1 and CDR2 sequences are SGHAT and FQNNGV. Losses at the gene ends were 0 bases for V and 4 bases for J; bases not matched to a gene: 12. CDR3 nucleotides: TGTGCCAGCAGCTTAGACTCGTGGGTAGCGGGAGAGGGAGAGACCCAGTACTTC. Translation gives CASSLDSWVAGEGETQYF.

The chain has TRBV14 and TRBJ2-3; D remains unclear. The V end was cut by 0 bases, the J end by 2 bases, with 15 bases between. CDR3 size: 17 residues. The germline V gene has CDR1 SGHDN and CDR2 FVKESK. DNA of the CDR3: TGTGCCAGCAGCCAAGAATCCGGGTCCCTATACACAGATACGCAGTATTTT. This sequence encodes CASSQESGSLYTDTQYF.

V gene TRBV6-6 combines with J gene TRBJ1-5, with D uncertain. The CDR3 sequence is 14 residues long. The ends were cut back, 2 bases at V and 1 base at J, with 6 bases in the middle. CDR1 is MNHNY and CDR2 is SVGAGI in the germline V gene (reference sequence). Written as DNA, the CDR3 is TGTGCCAGCAGTTACGGTTCGAGCAATCAGCCCCAGCATTTT. Translation: CASSYGSSNQPQHF.

This clonotype was seen a few times. The chain combines TRBV5-8 with TRBJ2-7, with 8 bases aligning to TRBD1. In germline, CDR1 is SGHTS, CDR2 YDEGEE. Germline trimming cut 4 bases from V and 0 bases from J; bases unmatched to any gene: 6. This CDR3 is built from 15 residues. The CDR3 sequence: CASSPGQEISYEQYF. The CDR3 nucleotides read TGTGCCAGCAGCCCGGGACAGGAGATCTCCTACGAGCAGTACTTC.

This clonotype was seen a few times. The rearrangement joins TRBV30 to TRBJ2-1, with 8 bases identical to TRBD2. This CDR3 contains 17 residues. Looked up from germline, CDR1 is GTSNPN and CDR2 is SVGIG (reference sequence). The junction had 16 bases not matched to a gene; V was cut back by 8 bases and J by 1 base. CDR3 DNA: TGTGCCGGGATGAGAGGCCTAGCGGGTAATTCCTACAATGAGCAGTTCTTC. Its protein is CAGMRGLAGNSYNEQFF.

This clonotype occurred a few times. This chain uses TRBV14 with TRBJ1-1; D is ambiguous. V lost 4 bases and J lost 0, with 6 bases in between. In germline, CDR1 is SGHDN, CDR2 FVKESK. CDR3 length: 13 amino acids. The CDR3 DNA reads as TGTGCCAGCAGCCTTAACATGAACACTGAAGCTTTCTTT. Amino acid sequence: CASSLNMNTEAFF.

This clonotype was recorded at least ten times. The V gene is TRBV13, the J gene TRBJ1-2; TRBD1 aligns across 8 bases. CDR1 and CDR2 (germline): PRHDT, FYEKMQ (reference sequence). The CDR3 is made up of 15 amino acids. Trimming cost V 4 bases and J 3 bases; bases outside gene matches: 7. Written as DNA, the CDR3 is TGTGCCAGCAGCTCTCAGGGGGCTGGGTACTATGGCTACACCTTC. It is translated as CASSSQGAGYYGYTF.

The sample holds one count of this clonotype. This chain links TRBV11-3 with TRBJ2-1; unclear D gene. CDR1 is SGHNT and CDR2 is YENEEA in the germline V gene. The CDR3 is made up of 15 amino acids. V lost 6 bases and J lost 10, with 22 bases in between. DNA of the CDR3: TGTGCCAGCAGTCCTCCCGGGCGTAGCCTTCCGGAGCAGTTCTTC. Amino acid sequence: CASSPPGRSLPEQFF.

This clonotype has a count of ten or more. The chain links TRBV13 to TRBJ1-1, with D unclear. Germline V gene data show CDR1 as PRHDT and CDR2 as FYEKMQ (reference sequence). V was clipped by 1 base and J by 0 bases, with 9 bases between them. The CDR3 extends over 15 amino acids. The CDR3 is CASSLVREMNTEAFF. Written as DNA, the CDR3 is TGTGCCAGCAGCTTAGTTCGGGAGATGAACACTGAAGCTTTCTTT.

This sequence joins TRBV20-1 and TRBJ2-3, with D unresolved. Germline CDR1 DFQATT, CDR2 SNEGSKA (reference sequence). The V gene lost 6 bases and the J gene lost 2 bases, with 18 bases spanning the gap. The CDR3 extends over 15 amino acids. CDR3 DNA: TGCAGTGCGCCTGGACCCTTGGTTAACACAGATACGCAGTATTTT. Translating it yields CSAPGPLVNTDTQYF.